The rows below give T cell receptor beta chains drawn from one sample of a study of cytomegalovirus exposure and HLA in healthy donors. Sequenced by immunoSEQ multiplex PCR; TCRdb stores in-frame clones only, minus some. Of approximately 45,000 clones in the sample, around 70% are singletons; the top ten hold less than 3.5%. Sequenced sample: PBMCs. The receptors here all came from a woman aged 25 to 39 in good health and CMV-seronegative. The CDR3 runs from the conserved cysteine through the conserved F or W. The order of the fields is J gene, D gene, clone size, V gene, CDR3 DNA, CDR3 protein. D genes are given only for firm matches. The size of a clone is reported for some rows only, either as once, few or many, or as a class for expanded clones.

>TRBJ1-1|TRBD1|-|TRBV6-6
TGTGCCAGCAGTTACTCTAGTCTCCAGGGGGACACTGAAGCTTTCTTT
CASSYSSLQGDTEAFF
>TRBJ2-7|-|-|TRBV30
TGTGCCTGGAGCCCCGGGGGCGAGCAGTACTTC
CAWSPGGEQYF
>TRBJ1-5|TRBD1|few|TRBV19
TGTGCTTCCCGGGACAGGCCTTATAGCAATCAGCCCCAGCATTTT
CASRDRPYSNQPQHF
>TRBJ1-1|-|-|TRBV19
TGTGCCAGTTCGCGGACGGGGATGAACACTGAAGCTTTCTTT
CASSRTGMNTEAFF
>TRBJ2-3|TRBD1|-|TRBV19
TGTGCCAGCACAGCTACCGACAGGGCGACGTTAGATACGCAGTATTTT
CASTATDRATLDTQYF
>TRBJ1-5|-|few|TRBV4-2
TGTGCCAGCAGCCCCCAAGGTTTGGTTCAGGCGAATCAGCCCCAGCATTTT
CASSPQGLVQANQPQHF
>TRBJ2-1|TRBD2|-|TRBV6-4
TGTGCCAGTAAAAAGACTAGCGGGGGCAATGAGCAGTTCTTC
CASKKTSGGNEQFF
>TRBJ2-1|-|few|TRBV6-4
TGTGCCAGCAGGCTGGGGGCCGAGGCTTACAATGAGCAGTTCTTC
CASRLGAEAYNEQFF
>TRBJ2-1|TRBD2|medium-sized|TRBV6-4
TGTGCCAGCAGTGAGACTAGCGGGGGGGACAATGAGCAGTTCTTC
CASSETSGGDNEQFF
>TRBJ2-7|TRBD1|-|TRBV30
TGTGCCTGGAGTTGGACAGGGGCTGGGGAGCAGTACTTC
CAWSWTGAGEQYF
>TRBJ2-1|TRBD1|-|TRBV5-1
TGCGCCAGCCGACCTGGACAGGAGTACAATGAGCAGTTCTTC
CASRPGQEYNEQFF